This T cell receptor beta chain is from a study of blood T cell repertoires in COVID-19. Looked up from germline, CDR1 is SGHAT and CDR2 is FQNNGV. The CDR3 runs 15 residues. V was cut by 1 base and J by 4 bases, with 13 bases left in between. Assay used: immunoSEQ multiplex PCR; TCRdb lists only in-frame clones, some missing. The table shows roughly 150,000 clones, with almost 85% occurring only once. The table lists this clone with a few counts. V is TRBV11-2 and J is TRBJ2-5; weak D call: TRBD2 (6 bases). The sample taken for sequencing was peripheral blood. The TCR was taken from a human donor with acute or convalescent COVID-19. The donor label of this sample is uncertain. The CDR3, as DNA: TGTGCCAGCAGCTTAGCGGGGGTACCCCGAGAGACCCAGTACTTC. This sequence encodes CASSLAGVPRETQYF.